These T cell receptor beta chains were read from a single sample in a study of OX40 agonist ivuxolimab in advanced cancers. The protocol was immunoSEQ multiplex PCR, while the TCRdb copy is restricted to in-frame clones and leaves out a portion. This table holds about 72,000 clones, roughly four fifths found once. This specimen was CD4+ or CD8+ T cells sorted from blood, taken in a trial of the OX40 agonist ivuxolimab. These receptors were obtained from an adult with an advanced solid tumor such as melanoma, head and neck, liver or kidney cancer. The CDR3 runs from the conserved cysteine through the conserved F or W. D genes are given only for firm matches. Clone size is stated in some rows and not others, as once, few, many or a class when expanded.

v_call	j_call	clone_size	d_call	cdr3_nt	cdr3_aa
TRBV6-5	TRBJ1-5	once	-	TGTGCCAGCAGTTACATCCCCTCTTCGCCCCAGCATTTT	CASSYIPSSPQHF
TRBV14	TRBJ2-7	once	-	TGTGCCAGCAGCCACGCCAGAGCTTACTACGAGCAGTACTTC	CASSHARAYYEQYF
TRBV29-1	TRBJ2-7	-	-	TGCAGCGCTCAAAAACAGGGTCGGGGGGAGCAGTACTTC	CSAQKQGRGEQYF
TRBV11-2	TRBJ1-2	few	-	TGTGCCAGCAGCTTCGGGGGTAACTATGGCTACACCTTC	CASSFGGNYGYTF
TRBV10-2	TRBJ2-5	-	TRBD2	TGCGCCAGCGGATCTAGCGGGAGTCTCCAAGAGACCCAGTACTTC	CASGSSGSLQETQYF
TRBV19	TRBJ1-2	-	TRBD1	TGTGCCAGTAGTATCCGGGGGCAGGGGGCGCTTGGACACACCTTC	CASSIRGQGALGHTF
TRBV6-5	TRBJ1-3	once	-	TGTGCCAGCAGTTACGGGAGAGGGACTGGAAACACCATATATTTT	CASSYGRGTGNTIYF
TRBV6-5	TRBJ2-1	-	TRBD1	TGTGCCAGCAGTCTCGACAGGGCACGGAATGAGCAGTTCTTC	CASSLDRARNEQFF
TRBV6-5	TRBJ2-7	-	-	TGTGCCAGCACCACAAGTTCCTACGAGCAGTACTTC	CASTTSSYEQYF
TRBV19	TRBJ1-1	-	-	TGTGCCAGCAGCTTTACCTCCAACACTGAAGCTTTCTTT	CASSFTSNTEAFF
TRBV29-1	TRBJ1-5	-	TRBD1	TGCAGCGTTGAAAAGTTTTTGGGACAGGGGCGCCAGCCCCAGCATTTT	CSVEKFLGQGRQPQHF
TRBV6-5	TRBJ2-3	-	-	TGTGCCAGCAGTTACGGACAGCGAACCAGCACAGATACGCAGTATTTT	CASSYGQRTSTDTQYF
TRBV7-2	TRBJ2-1	-	-	TGTGCCAGCAGCTTAATAAGGGGCGGGATGGGGGCATCCTACAATGAGCAGTTCTTC	CASSLIRGGMGASYNEQFF
TRBV7-2	TRBJ2-5	-	-	TGTGCCAGCAGGCAATTAGGGGGAGGGAAGGAGACCCAGTACTTC	CASRQLGGGKETQYF
TRBV27	TRBJ2-7	-	-	TGTGCCAGCGGGGTCGCTAGATGGTACGAGCAGTACTTC	CASGVARWYEQYF
TRBV5-1	TRBJ2-1	-	-	TGCGCCAGCAGCTTGGCCTTCCTCCTAGAGAATGAGCAGTTCTTC	CASSLAFLLENEQFF